The 19 T cell receptor beta chains below come from one sample, sequenced in a study of blood T cells in healthy people across ages. With a J-beta primer mix and a sample-barcoded 5' primer, a second PCR ran roughly 6 to 12 cycles. TCRdb re-called the 5' RACE reads with MiXCR, one entry per CDR3 protein. The sample includes about 640,000 distinct CDR3 sequences, roughly three fifths of them seen just once. Sequenced: blood. These receptors originate from a man between 60 and 70 years old in good health.

The rearrangement joins TRBV5-1 to TRBJ2-7; D perhaps matches TRBD1 (6 bases). Trimming stripped 2 bases from V and 6 bases from J, with 15 bases between. CDR1 and CDR2 (germline): SGHRS, YFSETQ. This CDR3 is 14 amino acids long. CDR3 DNA: TGCGCCAGCAGCTTCAAGGACAGAGCCTCCGAGCAGTACTTC. It translates to CASSFKDRASEQYF.

A word on this clonotype: A junction boundary mismatches the germline segment, possibly from a read error. The V gene is TRBV4-3, the J gene TRBJ2-2; possibly TRBD1 for D (5 bases). The germline V gene has CDR1 LGHNA and CDR2 YSLEER. CDR3 length equals 17 residues. As DNA, the CDR3 is TGCGTCAGCAGCCAAGAATATCAGGGCAGTAACACCGGGGAGCTGTTTTTT. Translating gives CVSSQEYQGSNTGELFF.

The chain carries TRBV7-2 and TRBJ1-2, with 8 bases that match TRBD1. Losses at the gene ends were 5 bases for V and 8 bases for J; bases not matched to a gene: 10. The CDR3 covers 14 residues. Germline V gene lookup returns CDR1 SGHTA and CDR2 FQGNSA. CDR3 residues: CASSTRGQGYGYTF. The CDR3 DNA reads as TGTGCCAGCAGCACCCGCGGACAGGGATACGGCTACACCTTC.

The chain couples TRBV20-1 to TRBJ1-1, with D unresolved. Germline V gene lookup returns CDR1 DFQATT and CDR2 SNEGSKA (reference sequence). The CDR3 covers 12 residues. The V and J ends lost 5 bases and 7 bases respectively, with 14 bases between them. CDR3 nucleotides: TGCAGTGCTCCAGATAGGGCGGGTGAAGCTTTCTTT. This codes for CSAPDRAGEAFF.

CDR3 amino acids: CASSIPYSGGKLDTQYF. The CDR3 nucleotides are TGTGCCAGTAGTATCCCCTACTCGGGGGGGAAATTGGATACGCAGTATTTT. This chain links TRBV19 with TRBJ2-3, with TRBD2 matching 8 bases. The germline gives CDR1 LNHDA, CDR2 SQIVND (reference sequence). CDR3 size: 17 residues. With 3 bases clipped from V and 6 bases from J, the junction kept 14 bases outside the gene matches.

For the CDR3, the DNA is TGTGCCAGCAGTTATAGCGGGGCTAGCACAGATACGCAGTATTTT. Encoded protein: CASSYSGASTDTQYF. This chain links TRBV5-6 with TRBJ2-3, with 8 bases that match TRBD2. In germline, CDR1 is SGHDT, CDR2 YYEEEE. The J segment lost 0 bases and the V segment lost 5 bases, leaving 5 bases of the junction unmatched. This CDR3 has 15 amino acids.

The chain carries TRBV20-1 and TRBJ2-1, with TRBD2 matching 10 bases. Trimming at V came to 2 bases and at J to 10 bases, leaving 8 bases not matched to a gene. The CDR3 spans 14 residues. Looked up from germline, CDR1 is DFQATT and CDR2 is SNEGSKA (reference sequence). Here the CDR3 reads CSARTSGAQGEQFF. The DNA for the CDR3 is TGCAGTGCTAGAACTAGCGGGGCGCAAGGCGAGCAGTTCTTC.

This clonotype was detected only once. The junction departs from the called germline gene at one end, perhaps through a read error. The CDR3 sequence: CAGSEKVNSYEQYF. The CDR3, as DNA: TGTGCCGGCAGTGAAAAGGTCAACTCCTACGAGCAGTACTTC. The chain links TRBV2 to TRBJ2-7; D gene ambiguous. The germline gives CDR1 SNHLY, CDR2 FYNNEI. CDR3 length: 14 amino acids.

This clonotype has only one observation. V gene TRBV6-6 combines with J gene TRBJ1-6, with no clear D. The germline CDR1 and CDR2 sequences are MNHNY and SVGAGI (reference sequence). The CDR3 is made up of 16 amino acids. V lost 5 bases, J lost 0 bases, and 11 bases lay in between. This CDR3 is CASSPGESSYNSPLHF. CDR3 nucleotides: TGTGCCAGCAGTCCTGGGGAGAGCTCCTATAATTCACCCCTCCACTTT.

The genes are TRBV6-4 and TRBJ1-2, with TRBD1 matching over 7 bases. There are 19 residues in the CDR3. Germline V gene data show CDR1 as MRHNA and CDR2 as SNTAGT. J was trimmed by 4 bases and V by 4 bases; bases with no gene match: 21. The CDR3, as DNA: TGTGCCAGCAGTGGCCCAGGGGGGATCGACAGGGAATACGGCTATGGCTACACCTTC. It specifies CASSGPGGIDREYGYGYTF.

This chain connects TRBV6-5 to TRBJ2-3; D unresolved. Germline CDR1 reads MNHEY; CDR2 reads SVGAGI. Trimming took 8 bases from V and 0 from J, leaving 18 bases between them. The CDR3 has 16 amino acids. This chain's CDR3 is CASGMRRRVSTDTQYF. CDR3 coding DNA: TGTGCCAGCGGGATGCGGCGGAGAGTAAGCACAGATACGCAGTATTTT.

The V and J genes are TRBV20-1 and TRBJ1-1; TRBD1 might be the D (6 bases). The V end lost 0 bases, the J end lost 7 bases, and 18 bases lay between the germline ends. There are 15 residues in the CDR3. Germline values: CDR1 DFQATT, CDR2 SNEGSKA (reference sequence). CDR3 nucleotide sequence: TGCAGTGCTAGAGACCCGTCGACAGGTTTGGGTGAAGCTTTCTTT. Translation gives CSARDPSTGLGEAFF.

This chain joins TRBV12-3 or TRBV12-4 and TRBJ1-2, with 9 bases fitting TRBD1. Trimming cost V 6 bases and J 7 bases; bases outside gene matches: 9. There are 14 residues in the CDR3. This chain's CDR3 is CASRNYRGLGGYTF. CDR3 DNA: TGTGCCAGCAGAAACTACAGGGGGCTCGGTGGCTACACCTTC.

The V gene is TRBV2, the J gene TRBJ2-3; TRBD1 matches 9 bases. Germline V gene lookup returns CDR1 SNHLY and CDR2 FYNNEI. The J segment lost 5 bases and the V segment lost 5 bases, leaving 11 bases of the junction unmatched. There are 16 residues in the CDR3. DNA of the CDR3: TGTGCCAGCAGTCCCAGAACAGGGGGCGCGGGAGATACGCAGTATTTT. Encoded protein: CASSPRTGGAGDTQYF.

This clonotype showed up just a few times. The rearrangement links TRBV25-1 to TRBJ2-4; tentatively, D is TRBD1 or TRBD2 (5 bases each). The end of the DNA aligns better with TRBJ2-7, so the J call may be wrong. The germline CDR1 and CDR2 sequences are MGHDK and SYGVNS. The length of the CDR3 is 16 residues. DNA of the CDR3: TGTGCCAGCAGTGAGTACCCGTCTCAGGGCGGGTACGAGCAGTACTTC. Residues: CASSEYPSQGGYEQYF.

This clonotype was recorded at least ten times. This chain links TRBV7-2 with TRBJ2-3; D unresolved. CDR1 SGHTA and CDR2 FQGNSA come from the germline V gene. Trimming left V 2 bases short and J 0 bases short, with 9 bases between. The CDR3 is made up of 15 amino acids. CDR3 DNA sequence: TGTGCCAGCAGCTTAAATCCGATTAGCACAGATACGCAGTATTTT. The encoded protein is CASSLNPISTDTQYF.

This clonotype was observed a few times. The genes are TRBV5-1 and TRBJ2-1; TRBD1 aligns across 9 bases. In germline, CDR1 is SGHRS, CDR2 YFSETQ. V shed 3 bases, J shed 6 bases, and the junction held 10 bases outside the gene matches. The CDR3 covers 16 residues. Written as DNA, the CDR3 is TGCGCCAGCAGCTCCTCACCGGGACAGGGTCGCAATGAGCAGTTCTTC. Its protein is CASSSSPGQGRNEQFF.

Here the CDR3 DNA reads TGTGCCAGCACTACGGGTCGCGGTCGGGACGAGCAGTACTTC. Translated: CASTTGRGRDEQYF. This chain uses TRBV2 with TRBJ2-5; D is ambiguous. The J call is doubtful: the DNA matches TRBJ2-7 better. CDR1 is SNHLY, CDR2 FYNNEI, per germline. There are 14 residues in the CDR3.

The rearrangement joins TRBV5-1 to TRBJ1-4, with 10 bases matching TRBD1. Germline lookup yields CDR1 SGHRS and CDR2 YFSETQ. The CDR3 is 16 amino acids. V dropped 4 bases and J dropped 7; count of bases not matched to a gene: 10. The CDR3 spells CASSVLGTGVGEKLFF. CDR3 bases: TGCGCCAGCAGCGTACTGGGGACAGGGGTCGGTGAAAAACTGTTTTTT.